This record looks at one T cell receptor beta chain sequence and its context. Its antigen remains unknown. 60 Vbeta and 13 Jbeta primers were used in PCR. Only in-frame clones appear in the TCRdb table, and some are missing; sequencing was by immunoSEQ multiplex PCR. The table lists about 98,000 clones, approximately 71% of them singletons. The CDR3 runs to 15 residues. The V segment lost 6 bases and the J segment 0 bases; nucleotides outside the gene matches: 4. From germline, CDR1 is ENHRY and CDR2 SYGVKD. This sample is drawn from a study of cytomegalovirus exposure and HLA in healthy donors. Study-level results: Later analysis demonstrated an association between a missense DCLRE1C variant and TCR beta V- and J-gene trimming. By a later analysis, the bulk of CMV-associated TCR beta chains appeared HLA-restricted. Rare TCR sequences predominated, though certain public TCRs were found in many donors.

Sequencing was performed on PBMCs. The receptor was isolated from a male donor in good health and CMV-seropositive. V gene TRBV10-3 combines with J gene TRBJ2-3; 9 bases are a match to TRBD1. The CDR3 sequence: CAIRGTGTSTDTQYF. The CDR3 DNA reads as TGTGCCATCAGAGGGACAGGGACTAGCACAGATACGCAGTATTTT.